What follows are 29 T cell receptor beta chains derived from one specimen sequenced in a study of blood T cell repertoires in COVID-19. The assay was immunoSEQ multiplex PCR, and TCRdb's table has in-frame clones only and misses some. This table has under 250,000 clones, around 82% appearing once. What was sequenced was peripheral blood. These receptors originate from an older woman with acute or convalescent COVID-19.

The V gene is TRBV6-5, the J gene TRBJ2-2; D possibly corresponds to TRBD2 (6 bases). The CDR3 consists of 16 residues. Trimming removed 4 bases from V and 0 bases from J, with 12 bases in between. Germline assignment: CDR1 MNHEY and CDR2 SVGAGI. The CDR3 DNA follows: TGTGCCAGCAGTTTTGGGCGGGGACCGAACACCGGGGAGCTGTTTTTT. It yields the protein CASSFGRGPNTGELFF.

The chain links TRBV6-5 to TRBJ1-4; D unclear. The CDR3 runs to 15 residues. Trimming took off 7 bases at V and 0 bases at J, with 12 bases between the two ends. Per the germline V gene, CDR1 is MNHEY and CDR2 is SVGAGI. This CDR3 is CASIASTATNEKLFF. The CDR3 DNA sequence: TGTGCCAGCATCGCGAGTACTGCAACTAATGAAAAACTGTTTTTT.

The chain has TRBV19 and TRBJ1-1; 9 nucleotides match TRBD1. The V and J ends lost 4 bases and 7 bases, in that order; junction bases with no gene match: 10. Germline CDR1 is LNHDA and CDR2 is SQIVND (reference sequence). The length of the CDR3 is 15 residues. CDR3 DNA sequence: TGTGCCAGTAGTACCCCGGGACAGGGATCTTTTGAAGCTTTCTTT. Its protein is CASSTPGQGSFEAFF.

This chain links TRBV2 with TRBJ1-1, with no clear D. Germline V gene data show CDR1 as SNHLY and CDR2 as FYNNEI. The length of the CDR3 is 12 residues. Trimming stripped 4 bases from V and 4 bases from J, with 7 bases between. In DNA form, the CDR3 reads TGTGCCAGCAGTGTTGAGAGCACTGAAGCTTTCTTT. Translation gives CASSVESTEAFF.

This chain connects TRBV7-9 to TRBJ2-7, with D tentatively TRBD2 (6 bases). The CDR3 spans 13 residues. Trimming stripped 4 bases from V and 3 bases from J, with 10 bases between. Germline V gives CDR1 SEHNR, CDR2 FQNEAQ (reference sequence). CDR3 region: CASSYRDFYEQYF. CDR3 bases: TGTGCCAGCAGCTACCGGGACTTCTACGAGCAGTACTTC.

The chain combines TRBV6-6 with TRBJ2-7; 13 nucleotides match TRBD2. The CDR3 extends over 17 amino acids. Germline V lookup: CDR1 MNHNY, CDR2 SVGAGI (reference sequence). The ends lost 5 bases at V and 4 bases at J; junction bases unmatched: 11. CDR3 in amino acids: CASSPHQGLAGSYEQYF. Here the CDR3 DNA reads TGTGCCAGCAGTCCCCACCAGGGACTAGCGGGGAGTTACGAGCAGTACTTC.

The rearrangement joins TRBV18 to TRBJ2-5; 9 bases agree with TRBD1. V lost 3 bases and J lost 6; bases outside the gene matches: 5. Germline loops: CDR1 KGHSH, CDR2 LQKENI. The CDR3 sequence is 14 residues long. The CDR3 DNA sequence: TGTGCCAGCTCACCTGGGACAGGGAGGCAGACCCAGTACTTC. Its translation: CASSPGTGRQTQYF. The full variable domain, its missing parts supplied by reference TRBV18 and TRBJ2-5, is NAGVMQNPRHLVRRRGQEARLRCSPMKGHSHVYWYRQLPEEGLKFMVYLQKENIIDESGMPKERFSAEFPKEGPSILRIQQVVRGDSAAYFCASSPGTGRQTQYFGPGTRLLVL.

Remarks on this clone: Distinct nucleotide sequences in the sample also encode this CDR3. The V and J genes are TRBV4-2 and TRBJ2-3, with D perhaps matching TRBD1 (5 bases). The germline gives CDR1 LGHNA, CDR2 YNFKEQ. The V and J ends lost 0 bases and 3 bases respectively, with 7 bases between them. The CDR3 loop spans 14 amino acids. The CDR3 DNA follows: TGTGCCAGCAGCCAAGAAAGGGGAACAGATACGCAGTATTTT. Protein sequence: CASSQERGTDTQYF.

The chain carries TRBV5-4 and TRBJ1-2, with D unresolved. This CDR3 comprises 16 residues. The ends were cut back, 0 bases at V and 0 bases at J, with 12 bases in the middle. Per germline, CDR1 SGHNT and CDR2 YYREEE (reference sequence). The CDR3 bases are TGTGCCAGCAGCTTGGGGACTTGGGAGACTAACTATGGCTACACCTTC. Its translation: CASSLGTWETNYGYTF.

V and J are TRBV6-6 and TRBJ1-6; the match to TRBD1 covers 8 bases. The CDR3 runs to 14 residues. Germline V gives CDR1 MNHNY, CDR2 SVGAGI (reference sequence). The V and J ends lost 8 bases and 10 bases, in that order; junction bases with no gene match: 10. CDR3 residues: CASQRGQGHSPLHF. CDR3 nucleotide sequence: TGTGCCAGCCAGCGCGGACAGGGACACTCACCCCTCCACTTT.

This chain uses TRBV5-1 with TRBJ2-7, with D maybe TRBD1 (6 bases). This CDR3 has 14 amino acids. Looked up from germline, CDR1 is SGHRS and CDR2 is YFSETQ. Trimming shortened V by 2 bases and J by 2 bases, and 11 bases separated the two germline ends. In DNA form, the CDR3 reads TGCGCCAGCAGCTTATGGACAGACCCCTACGAGCAGTACTTC. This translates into CASSLWTDPYEQYF.

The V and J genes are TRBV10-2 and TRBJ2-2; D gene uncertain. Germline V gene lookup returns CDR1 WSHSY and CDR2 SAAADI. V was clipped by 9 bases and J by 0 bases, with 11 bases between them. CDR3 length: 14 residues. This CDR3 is CASTHSPNTGELFF. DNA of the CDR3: TGCGCCAGTACACATTCTCCGAACACCGGGGAGCTGTTTTTT.

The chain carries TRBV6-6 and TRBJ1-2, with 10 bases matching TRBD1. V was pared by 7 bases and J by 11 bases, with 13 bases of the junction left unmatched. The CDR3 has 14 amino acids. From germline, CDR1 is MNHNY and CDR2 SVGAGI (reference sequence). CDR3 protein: CASKDRGRGKGYTF. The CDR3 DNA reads TGTGCCAGCAAAGACAGGGGGCGAGGAAAAGGGTACACCTTC.

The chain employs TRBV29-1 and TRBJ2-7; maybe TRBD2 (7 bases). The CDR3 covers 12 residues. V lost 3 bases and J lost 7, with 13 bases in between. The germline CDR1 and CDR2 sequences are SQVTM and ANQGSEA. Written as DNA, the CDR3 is TGCAGCGTTGATCAAGGGGGGGAGGAGCAGTACTTC. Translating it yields CSVDQGGEEQYF.

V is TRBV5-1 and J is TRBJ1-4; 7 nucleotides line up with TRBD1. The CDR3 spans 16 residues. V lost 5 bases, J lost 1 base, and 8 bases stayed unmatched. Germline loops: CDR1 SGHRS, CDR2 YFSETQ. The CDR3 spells CASREQGFLTNEKLFF. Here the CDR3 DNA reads TGCGCCAGCAGAGAACAGGGGTTTCTAACTAATGAAAAACTGTTTTTT. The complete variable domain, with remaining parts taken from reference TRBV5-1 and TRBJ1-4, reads KAGVTQTPRYLIKTRGQQVTLSCSPISGHRSVSWYQQTPGQGLQFLFEYFSETQRNKGNFPGRFSGRQFSNSRSEMNVSTLELGDSALYLCASREQGFLTNEKLFFGSGTQLSVL.

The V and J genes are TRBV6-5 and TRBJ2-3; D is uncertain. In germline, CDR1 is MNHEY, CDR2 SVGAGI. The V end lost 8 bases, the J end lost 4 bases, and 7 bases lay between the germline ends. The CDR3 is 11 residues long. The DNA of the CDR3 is TGTGCCAGCGCGTCCCCAGATACGCAGTATTTT. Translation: CASASPDTQYF.

CDR3 in amino acids: CASSLGRSYEQYF. The CDR3 DNA follows: TGTGCCAGCAGCTTGGGCCGATCCTACGAGCAGTACTTC. The chain combines TRBV7-8 with TRBJ2-7; D uncertain. Germline V gene lookup returns CDR1 SGHVS and CDR2 FQNEAQ. This CDR3 spans 13 amino acids. The V end was cut by 3 bases, the J end by 1 base, with 7 bases between.

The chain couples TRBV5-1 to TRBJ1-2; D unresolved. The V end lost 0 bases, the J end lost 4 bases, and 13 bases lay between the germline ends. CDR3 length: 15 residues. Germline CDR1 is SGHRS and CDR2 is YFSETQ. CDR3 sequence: CASSLDLRSGYGYTF. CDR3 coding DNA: TGCGCCAGCAGCTTGGACCTCCGGTCGGGCTATGGCTACACCTTC.

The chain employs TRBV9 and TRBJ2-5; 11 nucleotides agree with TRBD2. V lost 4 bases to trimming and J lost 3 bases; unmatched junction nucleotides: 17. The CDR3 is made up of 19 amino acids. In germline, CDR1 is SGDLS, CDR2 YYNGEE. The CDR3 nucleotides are TGTGCCAGCAGCCAAGGGTGGCTAGCGGGGGGCGACAGCAAAGAGACCCAGTACTTC. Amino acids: CASSQGWLAGGDSKETQYF.

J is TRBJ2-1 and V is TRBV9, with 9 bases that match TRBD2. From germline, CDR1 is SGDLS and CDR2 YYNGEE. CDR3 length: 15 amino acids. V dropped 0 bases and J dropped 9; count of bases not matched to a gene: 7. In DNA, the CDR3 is TGTGCCAGCAGCGTAGGTTCTAGCGGGGAGAGTGAGCAGTTCTTC. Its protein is CASSVGSSGESEQFF.

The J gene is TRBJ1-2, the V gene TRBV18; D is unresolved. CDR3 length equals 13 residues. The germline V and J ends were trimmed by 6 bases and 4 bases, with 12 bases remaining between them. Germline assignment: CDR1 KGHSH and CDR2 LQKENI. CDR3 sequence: CASSPKNLYGYTF. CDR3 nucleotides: TGTGCCAGCTCCCCTAAGAACCTCTATGGCTACACCTTC.

The CDR3 DNA reads TGTGCCAGCAGTGAAACGCGACAGGCCTATGGCTACACCTTC. Translation gives CASSETRQAYGYTF. The chain joins TRBV2 to TRBJ1-2; TRBD1 is a possible D gene (6 bases). Trimming pared 2 bases from V and 4 bases from J, leaving 11 bases between. Germline assignment: CDR1 SNHLY and CDR2 FYNNEI. The CDR3 runs 14 residues.

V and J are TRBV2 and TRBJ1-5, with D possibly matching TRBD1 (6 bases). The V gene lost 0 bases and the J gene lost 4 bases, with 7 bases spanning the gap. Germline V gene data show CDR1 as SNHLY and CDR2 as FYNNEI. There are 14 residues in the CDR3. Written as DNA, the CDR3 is TGTGCCAGCAGTGAAGCGCAGGGGAATCAGCCCCAGCATTTT. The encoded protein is CASSEAQGNQPQHF.

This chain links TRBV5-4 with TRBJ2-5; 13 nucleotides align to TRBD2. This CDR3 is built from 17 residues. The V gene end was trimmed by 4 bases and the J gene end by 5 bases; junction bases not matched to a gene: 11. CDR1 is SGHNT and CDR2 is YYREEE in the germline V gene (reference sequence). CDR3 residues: CASSLPTSGGAGETQYF. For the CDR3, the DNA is TGTGCCAGCAGCCTCCCCACTAGCGGGGGGGCGGGTGAGACCCAGTACTTC.

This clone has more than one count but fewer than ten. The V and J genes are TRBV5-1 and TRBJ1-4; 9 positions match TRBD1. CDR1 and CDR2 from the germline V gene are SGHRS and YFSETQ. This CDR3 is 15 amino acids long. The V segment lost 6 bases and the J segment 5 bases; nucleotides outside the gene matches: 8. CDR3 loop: CASTRTGADNEKLFF. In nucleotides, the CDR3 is TGCGCCAGCACCCGGACAGGGGCTGACAATGAAAAACTGTTTTTT.

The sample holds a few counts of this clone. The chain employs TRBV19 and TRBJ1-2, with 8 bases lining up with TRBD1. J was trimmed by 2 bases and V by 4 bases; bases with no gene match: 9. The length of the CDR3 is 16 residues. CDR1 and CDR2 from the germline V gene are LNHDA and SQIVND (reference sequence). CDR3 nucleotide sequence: TGTGCCAGTAGTAGACCAGGACAGGGTCGCAACTATGGCTACACCTTC. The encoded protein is CASSRPGQGRNYGYTF.

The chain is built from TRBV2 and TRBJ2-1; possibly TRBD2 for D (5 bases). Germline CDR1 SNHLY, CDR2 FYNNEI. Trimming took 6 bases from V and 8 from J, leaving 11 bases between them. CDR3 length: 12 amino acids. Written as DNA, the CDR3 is TGTGCCAGCAGGGAACTAGAGTATGAGCAGTTCTTC. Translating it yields CASRELEYEQFF.

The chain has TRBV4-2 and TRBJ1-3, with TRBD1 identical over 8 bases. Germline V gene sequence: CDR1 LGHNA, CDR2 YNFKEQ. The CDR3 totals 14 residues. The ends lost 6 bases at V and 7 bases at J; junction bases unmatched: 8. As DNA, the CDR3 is TGTGCCAGCAGTCAGAGGACAGGGAAGAACACCATATATTTT. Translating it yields CASSQRTGKNTIYF.

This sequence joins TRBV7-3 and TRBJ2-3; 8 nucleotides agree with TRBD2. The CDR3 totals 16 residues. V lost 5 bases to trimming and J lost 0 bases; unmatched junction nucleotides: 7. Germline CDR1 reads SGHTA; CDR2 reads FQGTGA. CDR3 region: CASSPLTSASTDTQYF. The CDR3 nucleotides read TGTGCCAGCAGCCCTCTGACTAGCGCAAGCACAGATACGCAGTATTTT.